This T cell receptor (beta chain) was captured in a study of neurological immune-mediated disorders. A single run covered 15-18 subjects with over 190 million TCR-beta sequences. TCRdb fed the 5' RACE reads into MiXCR, producing one record per CDR3 protein. The sample has tens of thousands of distinct CDR3 sequences, 10% seen once; the top ten hold approximately 7%. Study results and caveats: The greatest TCR clonal expansion appeared in HTLV-1-associated myelopathy and the smallest, falling below healthy controls, in multiple sclerosis.

This clonotype was observed many times. Its antigen is not identified. Germline V CDR1 and CDR2: ENHRY, SYGVKD. This CDR3 has 14 amino acids. Deletions cut 0 bases from V and 15 bases from J, with 18 bases between. The sequence came from a woman aged 25-40 years with HTLV-1-associated myelopathy (HAM/TSP). Sequencing used PBMCs. The rearrangement joins TRBV10-3 to TRBJ2-1; D possibly uses TRBD1 or TRBD2 (6 bases each). CDR3 DNA: TGTGCCATCAGTGAGTCTGGCGGTGGAGGGGGTTTGTTCTTC. It encodes CAISESGGGGGLFF.